This paragraph reports one TCR beta chain. These data belong to a study of blood T cell repertoires in COVID-19. The CDR3 runs 15 residues. In germline, CDR1 is KGHDR, CDR2 SFDVKD. V lost 3 bases to trimming and J lost 3 bases, with 14 bases between them. Per the study methods: Amplification from reference gene primers served as the basis for estimated nucleated cell counts. Using immunoSEQ multiplex PCR, the repertoire was profiled, and TCRdb retains in-frame clones only, with some absent. The V and J calls and the clone size are those of that table, but D and trimming were determined from the DNA. The profile shows tens of thousands of clones, about 77% of them singletons.

The sequenced material came from peripheral blood. The sequence was obtained from a woman in her 70s with acute or convalescent COVID-19. The chain has TRBV24-1 and TRBJ2-7; D not resolved. CDR3 nucleotides: TGTGCCACCAGTGATGCCGGTGGGCAGATCTACGAGCAGTACTTC. Its translation: CATSDAGGQIYEQYF.